This paragraph covers one T cell receptor beta chain sequence. Antigen specificity is unknown. Researchers used 5'RACE with constant-segment primers to make TCR alpha and TCR beta cDNA libraries that carry sample barcodes and UMIs. TCRdb re-derived calls from the 5' RACE reads in MiXCR, one entry per CDR3 protein. The sample has some 310,000 distinct CDR3 sequences; 20% are singletons. Germline CDR1 LNHNV, CDR2 YYDKDF (reference sequence). The CDR3 consists of 15 residues. V lost 0 bases and J 1 base, leaving 10 bases between the germline ends. This sample stems from a study of T-cell memory formation after mild COVID-19. Turning to the study itself: The study found TCR clusters largely donor specific.

Overall study results and limits: A subset of responding clones appeared in pre-infection memory, suggesting cross-reactive memory joined. Mostly located in CM and EM were contracting CD4+ clones, with contracting CD8+ clones located in EMRA.

The receptor was isolated from a young man who had mild COVID-19 (a few samples of this study predate the infection). Cell type and time point are not known. The sample comprised PBMCs or a T cell subset sorted from them (not recorded which). J is TRBJ2-7 and V is TRBV15, with D perhaps TRBD1 (6 bases). CDR3 nucleotides: TGTGCCACCAGCAGAGATAGCAGGGGTTCCTACGAGCAGTACGTC. It translates to CATSRDSRGSYEQYV.